This T cell receptor beta chain is from a study of CD8 T cells in Susac syndrome. The study, taken as a whole, reports: Total CD8+ and CD8+ TEMRA repertoires contained fewer than 20 and five Susac-specific public clones, respectively.

Points on this clonotype: The antigen is not known.

Random hexamers were used to reverse transcribe an amount of roughly 0.5 to 1 ug RNA. Amplification of the TCR beta CDR3 was carried out by immunoSEQ multiplex PCR, which spanned a total of 54 Vbeta and 13 Jbeta segments. TCRdb reprocessed the immunoSEQ multiplex PCR reads with MiXCR, giving one entry per CDR3 protein. The table lists more than 150,000 distinct CDR3 sequences, 95% of them singletons, with about 0.15% in the top ten. CDR1 and CDR2 (germline): SGDLS, YYNGEE. V lost 0 bases to trimming and J lost 8 bases, with 11 bases between them. This CDR3 is built from 13 residues. Sequenced input: CD8+ T cells from PBMCs. The TCR originated in a human donor with Susac syndrome. The rearrangement uses TRBV9 and TRBJ1-2; D is uncertain. CDR3 DNA: TGTGCCAGCAGCGTAGGGGGAACTAGGGGCTACACCTTC. It translates to CASSVGGTRGYTF.